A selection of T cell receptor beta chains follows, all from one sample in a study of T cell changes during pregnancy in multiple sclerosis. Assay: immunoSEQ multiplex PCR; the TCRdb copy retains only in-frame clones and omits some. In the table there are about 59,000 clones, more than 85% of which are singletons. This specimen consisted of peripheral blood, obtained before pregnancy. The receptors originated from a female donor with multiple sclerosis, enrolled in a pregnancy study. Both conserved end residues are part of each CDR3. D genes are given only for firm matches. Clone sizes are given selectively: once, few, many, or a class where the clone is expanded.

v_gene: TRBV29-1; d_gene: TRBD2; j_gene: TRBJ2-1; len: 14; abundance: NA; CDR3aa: CSAGEGGGYNEQFF; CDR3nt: TGCAGCGCTGGGGAGGGCGGGGGGTACAATGAGCAGTTCTTC
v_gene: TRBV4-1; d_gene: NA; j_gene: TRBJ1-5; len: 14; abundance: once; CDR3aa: CASSQNSIGQPQHF; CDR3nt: TGCGCCAGCAGCCAGAACAGTATAGGCCAGCCCCAGCATTTT
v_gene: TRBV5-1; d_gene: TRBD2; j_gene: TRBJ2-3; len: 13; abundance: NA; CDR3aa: CASTGLVTDTQYF; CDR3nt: TGCGCCAGCACGGGACTAGTAACAGATACGCAGTATTTT
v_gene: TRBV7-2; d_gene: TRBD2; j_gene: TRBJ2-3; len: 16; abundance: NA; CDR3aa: CASSGGGLRVTDTQYF; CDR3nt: TGTGCCAGCAGCGGCGGGGGACTCAGGGTTACAGATACGCAGTATTTT
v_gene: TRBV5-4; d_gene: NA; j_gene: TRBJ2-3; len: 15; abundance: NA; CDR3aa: CASSPGTGLTDTQYF; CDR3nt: TGTGCCAGCAGCCCCGGGACTGGACTCACAGATACGCAGTATTTT
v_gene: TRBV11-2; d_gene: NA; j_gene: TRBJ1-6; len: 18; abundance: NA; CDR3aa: CASSLPAADRFHNSPLHF; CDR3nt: TGTGCCAGCAGCTTACCCGCCGCCGACAGGTTTCATAATTCACCCCTCCACTTT
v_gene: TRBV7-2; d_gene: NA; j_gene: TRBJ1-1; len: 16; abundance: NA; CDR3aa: CASSPTFERRTTEAFF; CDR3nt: TGTGCCAGCAGTCCTACCTTTGAAAGGAGGACCACTGAAGCTTTCTTT
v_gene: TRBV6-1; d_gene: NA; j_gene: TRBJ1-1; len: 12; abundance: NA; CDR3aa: CAATRGTAEAFF; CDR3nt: TGTGCAGCGACTAGAGGTACAGCTGAAGCTTTCTTT
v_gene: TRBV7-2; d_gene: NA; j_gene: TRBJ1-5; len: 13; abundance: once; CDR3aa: CASSRERGQPQHF; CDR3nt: TGTGCCAGCAGCCGGGAGCGAGGGCAGCCCCAGCATTTT
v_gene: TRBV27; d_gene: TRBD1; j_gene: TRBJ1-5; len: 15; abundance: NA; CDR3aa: CASSENRGRDQPQHF; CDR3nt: TGTGCCAGCAGTGAAAACAGGGGGCGGGATCAGCCCCAGCATTTT
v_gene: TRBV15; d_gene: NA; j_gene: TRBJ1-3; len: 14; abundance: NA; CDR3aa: CATSRAGWGNTIYF; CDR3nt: TGTGCCACCAGCAGAGCGGGGTGGGGAAACACCATATATTTT
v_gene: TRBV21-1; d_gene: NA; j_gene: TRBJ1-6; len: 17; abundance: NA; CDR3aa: CASNFFLGFYYNSPLHF; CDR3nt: TGTGCCAGCAATTTTTTTCTAGGTTTCTACTATAATTCACCCCTCCACTTT
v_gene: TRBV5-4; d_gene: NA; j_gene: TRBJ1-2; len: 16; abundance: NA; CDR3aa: CASSLRLTGPNYGYTF; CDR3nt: TGTGCCAGCAGCTTGAGGCTGACAGGACCAAACTATGGCTACACCTTC
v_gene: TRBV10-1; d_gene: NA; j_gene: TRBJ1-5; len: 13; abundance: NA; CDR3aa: CASNPGLNQPQHF; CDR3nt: TGCGCCAGCAACCCAGGGCTCAATCAGCCCCAGCATTTT
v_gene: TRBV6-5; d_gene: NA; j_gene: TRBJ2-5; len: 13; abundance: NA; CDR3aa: CASSSGPVWTQYF; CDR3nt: TGTGCCAGCAGTTCAGGCCCCGTCTGGACCCAGTACTTC
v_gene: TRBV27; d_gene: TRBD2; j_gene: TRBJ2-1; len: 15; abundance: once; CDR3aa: CASSSGLAGGFGQFF; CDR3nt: TGTGCCAGCAGTTCTGGGCTAGCGGGGGGGTTCGGGCAGTTCTTC
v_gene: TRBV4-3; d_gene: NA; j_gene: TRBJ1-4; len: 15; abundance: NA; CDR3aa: CASSQEAATNEKLFF; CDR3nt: TGCGCCAGCAGCCAAGAAGCCGCAACTAATGAAAAACTGTTTTTT
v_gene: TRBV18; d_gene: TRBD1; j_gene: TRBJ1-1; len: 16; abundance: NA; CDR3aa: CASSPRTGGTNTEAFF; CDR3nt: TGTGCCAGCTCACCTCGGACAGGGGGTACGAACACTGAAGCTTTCTTT
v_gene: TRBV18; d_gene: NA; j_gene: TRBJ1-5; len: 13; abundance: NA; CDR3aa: CASSRTGNQPQHF; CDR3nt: TGTGCCAGCTCCCGGACAGGCAATCAGCCCCAGCATTTT
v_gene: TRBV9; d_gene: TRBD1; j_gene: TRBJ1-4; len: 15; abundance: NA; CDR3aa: CASSALTGGYEKLFF; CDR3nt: TGTGCCAGCAGCGCCCTCACAGGGGGCTACGAAAAACTGTTTTTT
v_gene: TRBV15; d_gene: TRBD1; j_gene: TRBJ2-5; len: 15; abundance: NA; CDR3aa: CATSDLQGLQETQYF; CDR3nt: TGTGCCACCAGCGACCTACAGGGGCTTCAAGAGACCCAGTACTTC
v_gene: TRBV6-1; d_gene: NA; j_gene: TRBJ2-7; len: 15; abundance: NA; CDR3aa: CASSEPPGHLYEQYF; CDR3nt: TGTGCCAGCAGTGAGCCCCCGGGACACCTTTACGAGCAGTACTTC
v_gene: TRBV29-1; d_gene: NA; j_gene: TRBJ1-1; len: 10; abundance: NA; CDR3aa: CSVGSFEAFF; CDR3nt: TGCAGCGTTGGTTCGTTTGAAGCTTTCTTT